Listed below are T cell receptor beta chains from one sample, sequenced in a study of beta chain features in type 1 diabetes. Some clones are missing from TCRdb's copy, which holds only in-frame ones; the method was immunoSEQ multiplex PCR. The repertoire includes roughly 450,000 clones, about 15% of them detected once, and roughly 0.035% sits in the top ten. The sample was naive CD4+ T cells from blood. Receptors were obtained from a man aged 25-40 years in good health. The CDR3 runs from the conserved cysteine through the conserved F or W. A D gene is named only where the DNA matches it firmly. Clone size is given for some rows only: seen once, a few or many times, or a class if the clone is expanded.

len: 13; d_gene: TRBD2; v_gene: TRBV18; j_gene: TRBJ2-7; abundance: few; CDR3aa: CASSPGGVPEQYF; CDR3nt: TGTGCCAGCTCACCAGGGGGGGTTCCCGAGCAGTACTTC
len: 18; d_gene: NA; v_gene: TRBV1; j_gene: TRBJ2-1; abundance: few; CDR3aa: CTSSQDQASGGQRDEQFF; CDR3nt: TGCACCAGCAGCCAAGATCAGGCTAGCGGGGGCCAACGGGATGAGCAGTTCTTC
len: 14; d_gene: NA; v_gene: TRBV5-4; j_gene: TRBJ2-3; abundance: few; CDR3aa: CASSLSDSTDTQYF; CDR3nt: TGTGCCAGCAGCTTATCGGACAGCACAGATACGCAGTATTTT
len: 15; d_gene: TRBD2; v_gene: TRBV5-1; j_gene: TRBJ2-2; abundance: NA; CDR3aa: CASSSLAGAPGELFF; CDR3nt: TGCGCCAGCAGCTCACTAGCGGGAGCCCCCGGGGAGCTGTTTTTT
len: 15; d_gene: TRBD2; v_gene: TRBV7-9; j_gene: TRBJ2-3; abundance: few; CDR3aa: CASSLISGITDTQYF; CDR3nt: TGTGCCAGCAGCTTAATCAGCGGGATAACAGATACGCAGTATTTT
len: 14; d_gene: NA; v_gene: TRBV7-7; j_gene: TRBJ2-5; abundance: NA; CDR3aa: CASSRDQAKETQYF; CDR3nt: TGTGCTAGCAGCCGCGACCAAGCCAAAGAGACCCAGTACTTC
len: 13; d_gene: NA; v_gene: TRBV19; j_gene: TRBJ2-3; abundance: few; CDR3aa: CASSIGGTDTQYF; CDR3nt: TGTGCCAGTAGTATTGGTGGGACAGATACGCAGTATTTT
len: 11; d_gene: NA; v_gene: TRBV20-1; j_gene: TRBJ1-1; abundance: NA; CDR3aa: CSAKVDTEAFF; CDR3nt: TGCAGTGCGAAGGTGGACACTGAAGCTTTCTTT
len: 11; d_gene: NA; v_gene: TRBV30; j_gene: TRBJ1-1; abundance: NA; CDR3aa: CAWGVGVKAFF; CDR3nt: TGTGCCTGGGGAGTTGGGGTAAAAGCTTTCTTT
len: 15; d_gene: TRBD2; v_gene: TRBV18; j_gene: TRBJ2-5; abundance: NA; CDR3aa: CASSRLAGVTETQYF; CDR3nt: TGTGCCAGCTCAAGGCTAGCGGGAGTTACGGAGACCCAGTACTTC
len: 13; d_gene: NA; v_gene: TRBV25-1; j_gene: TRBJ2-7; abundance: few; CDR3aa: CASRADTYYEQYF; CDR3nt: TGTGCCAGCAGGGCAGACACATACTACGAGCAGTACTTC
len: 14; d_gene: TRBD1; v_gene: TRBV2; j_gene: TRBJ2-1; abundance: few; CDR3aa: CASNLQGASDEQFF; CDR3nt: TGTGCCAGCAATCTCCAGGGGGCAAGCGATGAGCAGTTCTTC
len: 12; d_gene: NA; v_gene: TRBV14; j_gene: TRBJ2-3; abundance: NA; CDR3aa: CASSHYTYTQYF; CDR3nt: TGTGCCAGCAGCCACTACACCTATACGCAGTATTTT
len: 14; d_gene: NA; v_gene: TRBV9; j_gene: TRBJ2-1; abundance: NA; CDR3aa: CASNLGASGYEQFF; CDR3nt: TGTGCCAGCAACCTCGGAGCCTCCGGGTATGAGCAGTTCTTC
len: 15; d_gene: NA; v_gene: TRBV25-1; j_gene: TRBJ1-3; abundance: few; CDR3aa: CASSRGSGVGNTIYF; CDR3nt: TGTGCCAGCAGCCGGGGATCAGGGGTCGGAAACACCATATATTTT
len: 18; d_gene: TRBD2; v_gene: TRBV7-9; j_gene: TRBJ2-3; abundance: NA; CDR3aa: CASSRRVLAGGYTDTQYF; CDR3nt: TGTGCCAGCAGCCGTCGAGTACTAGCGGGGGGATACACAGATACGCAGTATTTT
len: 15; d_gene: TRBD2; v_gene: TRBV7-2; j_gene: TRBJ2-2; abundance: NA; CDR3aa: CASSSPGLIMGELFF; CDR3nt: TGTGCCAGCAGCTCGCCGGGACTAATTATGGGGGAGCTGTTTTTT
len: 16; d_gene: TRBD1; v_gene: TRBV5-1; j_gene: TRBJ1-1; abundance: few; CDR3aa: CASSLGDSSWGTEAFF; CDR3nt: TGCGCCAGCAGCTTGGGGGACAGCTCCTGGGGCACTGAAGCTTTCTTT
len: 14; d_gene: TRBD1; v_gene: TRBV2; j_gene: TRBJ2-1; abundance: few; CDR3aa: CASLQGAGYNEQFF; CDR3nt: TGTGCCAGCTTACAGGGGGCGGGCTACAATGAGCAGTTCTTC
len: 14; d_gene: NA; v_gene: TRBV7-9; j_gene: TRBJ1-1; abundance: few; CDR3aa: CASSFLGANTEAFF; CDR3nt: TGTGCCAGCAGCTTTTTAGGGGCGAACACTGAAGCTTTCTTT
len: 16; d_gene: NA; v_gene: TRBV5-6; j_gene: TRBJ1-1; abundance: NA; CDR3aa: CASSSGLGEGDTEAFF; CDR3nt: TGTGCCAGCAGCTCGGGATTGGGAGAAGGGGACACTGAAGCTTTCTTT
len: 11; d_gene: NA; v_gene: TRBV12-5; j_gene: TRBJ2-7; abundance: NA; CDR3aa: CASGNGYEQYF; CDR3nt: TGTGCTAGTGGAAACGGCTACGAGCAGTACTTC
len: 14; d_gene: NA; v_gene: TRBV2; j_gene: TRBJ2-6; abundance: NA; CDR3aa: CASSVRDGANVLTF; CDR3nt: TGTGCCAGCAGTGTTCGGGACGGGGCCAACGTCCTGACTTTC
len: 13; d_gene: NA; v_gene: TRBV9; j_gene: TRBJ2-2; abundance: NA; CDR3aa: CASSSRPANELFF; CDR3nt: TGTGCCAGCAGCTCCCGACCCGCTAATGAGCTGTTTTTT
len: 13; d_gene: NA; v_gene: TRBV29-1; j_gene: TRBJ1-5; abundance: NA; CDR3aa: CSVGENSNQPQHF; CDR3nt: TGCAGCGTTGGAGAAAATAGCAATCAGCCCCAGCATTTT
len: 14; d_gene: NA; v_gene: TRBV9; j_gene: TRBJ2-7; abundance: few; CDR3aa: CASSVGAGSYEQYF; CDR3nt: TGTGCCAGCAGCGTAGGGGCGGGTTCCTACGAGCAGTACTTC
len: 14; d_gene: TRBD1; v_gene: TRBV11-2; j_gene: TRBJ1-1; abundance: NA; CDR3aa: CASSNRGQNTEAFF; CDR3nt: TGTGCCAGCAGCAACAGGGGCCAGAACACTGAAGCTTTCTTT
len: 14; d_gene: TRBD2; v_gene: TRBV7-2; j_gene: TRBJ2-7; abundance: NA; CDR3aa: CASSSSNRGGEKYF; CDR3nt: TGTGCCAGCAGTTCCTCCAATCGCGGGGGGGAGAAGTACTTC
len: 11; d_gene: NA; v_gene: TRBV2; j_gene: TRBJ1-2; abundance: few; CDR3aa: CASSATGTYTF; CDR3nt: TGTGCCAGCAGTGCTACTGGGACGTACACCTTC
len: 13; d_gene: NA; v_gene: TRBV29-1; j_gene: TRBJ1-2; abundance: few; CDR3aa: CSVFGGRGYGYTF; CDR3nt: TGCAGCGTTTTTGGGGGGCGCGGCTATGGCTACACCTTC
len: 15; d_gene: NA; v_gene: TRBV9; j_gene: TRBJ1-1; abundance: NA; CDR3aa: CASSAEQGDVTEAFF; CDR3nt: TGTGCCAGCAGCGCCGAGCAAGGGGATGTAACTGAAGCTTTCTTT
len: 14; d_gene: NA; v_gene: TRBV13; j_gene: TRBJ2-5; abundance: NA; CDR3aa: CASSLGGVAETQYF; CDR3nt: TGTGCCAGCAGCTTAGGAGGTGTTGCGGAGACCCAGTACTTC
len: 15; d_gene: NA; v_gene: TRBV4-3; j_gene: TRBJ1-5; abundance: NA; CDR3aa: CASSQDPGVQQPQHF; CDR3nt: TGCGCCAGCAGCCAAGATCCCGGGGTACAACAGCCCCAGCATTTT
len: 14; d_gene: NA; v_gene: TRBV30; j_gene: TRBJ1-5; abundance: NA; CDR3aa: CAWSVGGLEQPQHF; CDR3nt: TGTGCCTGGAGTGTGGGCGGGTTGGAGCAGCCCCAGCATTTT
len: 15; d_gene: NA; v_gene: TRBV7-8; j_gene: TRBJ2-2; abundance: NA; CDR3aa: CASSLGTLNTGELFF; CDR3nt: TGTGCCAGCAGCCTTGGGACCTTGAATACCGGGGAGCTGTTTTTT
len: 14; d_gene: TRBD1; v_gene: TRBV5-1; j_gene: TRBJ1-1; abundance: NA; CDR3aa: CASSRGQGGTEAFF; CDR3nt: TGCGCCAGCAGCCGAGGACAGGGTGGCACTGAAGCTTTCTTT
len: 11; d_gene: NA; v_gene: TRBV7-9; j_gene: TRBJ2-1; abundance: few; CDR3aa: CASSYKNEQFF; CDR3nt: TGTGCCAGCAGTTACAAAAATGAGCAGTTCTTC
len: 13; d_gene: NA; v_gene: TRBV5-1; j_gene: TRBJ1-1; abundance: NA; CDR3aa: CASSKGRNTEAFF; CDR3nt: TGCGCCAGCAGCAAAGGACGGAACACTGAAGCTTTCTTT
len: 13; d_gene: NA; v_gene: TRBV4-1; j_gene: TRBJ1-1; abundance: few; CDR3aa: CASSQRDGAEAFF; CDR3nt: TGCGCCAGCAGCCAAAGAGATGGAGCTGAAGCTTTCTTT
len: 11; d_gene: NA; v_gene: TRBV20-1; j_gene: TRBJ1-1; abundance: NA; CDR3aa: CSANRNTEAFF; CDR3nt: TGCAGTGCTAACCGTAACACTGAAGCTTTCTTT
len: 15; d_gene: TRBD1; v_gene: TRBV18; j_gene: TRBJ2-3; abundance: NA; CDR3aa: CASSPQGAGADTQYF; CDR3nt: TGTGCCAGCTCACCACAGGGGGCAGGAGCAGATACGCAGTATTTT
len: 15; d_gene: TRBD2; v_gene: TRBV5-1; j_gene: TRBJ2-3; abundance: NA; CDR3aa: CASSSGGYGTDTQYF; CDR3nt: TGCGCCAGCAGCTCCGGGGGGTACGGCACAGATACGCAGTATTTT
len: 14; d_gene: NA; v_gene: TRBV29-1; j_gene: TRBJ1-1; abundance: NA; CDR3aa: CSVRLGGVATEAFF; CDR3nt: TGCAGCGTGAGACTTGGAGGGGTGGCCACTGAAGCTTTCTTT
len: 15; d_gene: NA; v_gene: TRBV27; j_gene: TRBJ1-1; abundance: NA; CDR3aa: CASMAGGIEGPEAFF; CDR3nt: TGTGCCAGCATGGCGGGGGGTATTGAAGGCCCTGAAGCTTTCTTT
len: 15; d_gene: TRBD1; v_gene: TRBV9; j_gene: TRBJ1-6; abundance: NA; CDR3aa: CASSPRTGASSPLHF; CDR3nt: TGTGCCAGCAGCCCCCGGACAGGGGCGAGTTCACCCCTCCACTTT
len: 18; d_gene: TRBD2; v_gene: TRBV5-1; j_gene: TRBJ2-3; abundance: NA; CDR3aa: CASSRPSSRTSVRDTQYF; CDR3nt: TGCGCCAGCAGCCGACCAAGTTCCAGGACTAGCGTCAGAGATACGCAGTATTTT
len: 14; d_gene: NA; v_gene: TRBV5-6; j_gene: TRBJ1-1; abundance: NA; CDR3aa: CASSLPYSRTEAFF; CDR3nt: TGTGCCAGCAGCTTGCCCTATTCGAGAACTGAAGCTTTCTTT
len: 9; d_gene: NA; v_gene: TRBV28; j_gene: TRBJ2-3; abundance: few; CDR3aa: CARWVSQYF; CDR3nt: TGTGCACGGTGGGTTTCGCAGTATTTT
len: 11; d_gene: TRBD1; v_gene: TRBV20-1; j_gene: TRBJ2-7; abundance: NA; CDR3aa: CSARQGYEQYF; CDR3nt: TGCAGTGCGAGACAGGGCTACGAGCAGTACTTC
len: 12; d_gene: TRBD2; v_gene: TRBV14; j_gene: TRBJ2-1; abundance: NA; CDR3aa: CASSPTSGRQFF; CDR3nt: TGTGCCAGCAGCCCGACTAGCGGGAGACAGTTCTTC
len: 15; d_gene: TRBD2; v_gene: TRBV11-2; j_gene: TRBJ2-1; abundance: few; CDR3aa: CASRLRTSGNNEQFF; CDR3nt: TGTGCCAGCAGATTACGGACTAGCGGAAACAATGAGCAGTTCTTC
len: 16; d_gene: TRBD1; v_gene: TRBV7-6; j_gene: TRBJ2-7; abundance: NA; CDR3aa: CASSLLPGQGAYEQYF; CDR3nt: TGTGCCAGCAGCTTACTACCGGGACAGGGGGCCTACGAGCAGTACTTC
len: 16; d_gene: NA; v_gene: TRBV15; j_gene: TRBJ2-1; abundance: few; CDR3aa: CATSRDQTGLAGEQFF; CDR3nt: TGTGCCACCAGCAGAGACCAGACAGGATTGGCAGGGGAGCAGTTCTTC
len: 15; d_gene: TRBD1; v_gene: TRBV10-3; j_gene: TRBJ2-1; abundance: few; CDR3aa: CAISKRQGDYNEQFF; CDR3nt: TGTGCCATCAGTAAGAGACAGGGGGACTACAATGAGCAGTTCTTC
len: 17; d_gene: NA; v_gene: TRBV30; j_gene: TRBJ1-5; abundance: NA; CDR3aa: CAWRNSDKVYSNQPQHF; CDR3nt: TGTGCCTGGAGGAATAGTGATAAGGTGTATAGCAATCAGCCCCAGCATTTT
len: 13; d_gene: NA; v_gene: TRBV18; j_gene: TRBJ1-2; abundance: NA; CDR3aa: CASSDVLDSVYTF; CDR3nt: TGTGCCAGCTCCGACGTGCTTGATAGCGTCTACACCTTC
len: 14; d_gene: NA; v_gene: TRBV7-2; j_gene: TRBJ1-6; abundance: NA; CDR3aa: CASSLASTDSPLHF; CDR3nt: TGTGCCAGCAGCTTAGCCAGTACCGATTCACCCCTCCACTTT
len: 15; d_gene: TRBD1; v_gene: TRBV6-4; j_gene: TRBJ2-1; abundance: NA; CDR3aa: CASSDPGTGSDEQFF; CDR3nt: TGTGCCAGCAGTGACCCTGGGACAGGATCGGATGAGCAGTTCTTC
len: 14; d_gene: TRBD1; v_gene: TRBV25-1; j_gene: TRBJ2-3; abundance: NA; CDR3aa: CASSDRDRAGTQYF; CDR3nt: TGTGCCAGCAGTGACCGGGACAGGGCCGGTACGCAGTATTTT